The 18 T cell receptor beta chains below were found in one sample sequenced in a study of regulatory T cells in long-lasting Graves disease. Relying on iRepertoire HTBI primers and Arm-PCR of CDR3 regions, the team built TCR beta libraries. TCRdb re-called the multiplex PCR reads through MiXCR, storing one row per CDR3 protein. The table lists 350,000 to 450,000 distinct CDR3 sequences, under 25% of them singletons. Time point described: persistent/refractory GD, antithyroid drugs over 5 years with positive TRAb. Making the TCR library involved RNA that had been extracted from PBMCs. The sequencing here drew on peripheral blood mononuclear cells (PBMCs), taken when the disease was refractory, from a patient treated with antithyroid drugs. These receptors were obtained from a female donor with Graves disease.

In its sample, this clonotype was seen a few times. The rearrangement joins TRBV5-8 to TRBJ1-4; 12 bases agree with TRBD1. CDR3 size: 19 residues. V was clipped by 3 bases and J by 0 bases; unmatched bases: 9. The germline gives CDR1 SGHTS, CDR2 YDEGEE. In DNA form, the CDR3 reads TGTGCCAGCAGCTCCGCCGGGACAGGGGGCCTTGCAACTAATGAAAAACTGTTTTTT. Translating gives CASSSAGTGGLATNEKLFF. The variable domain in full, completed from reference TRBV5-8 and TRBJ1-4, reads EAGVTQSPTHLIKTRGQQATLRCSPISGHTSVYWYQQALGLGLQFLLWYDEGEERNRGNFPPRFSGRQFPNYSSELNVNALELEDSALYLCASSSAGTGGLATNEKLFFGSGTQLSVL.

This clonotype was detected ten times or more. The chain uses TRBV6-1 and TRBJ2-5; no clear D gene. The germline V gene has CDR1 MNHNS and CDR2 SASEGT. The V end lost 0 bases, the J end lost 10 bases, and 9 bases lay between the germline ends. The CDR3 consists of 12 residues. The DNA of the CDR3 is TGTGCCAGCAGTGAAGCGCTTCGGCTCCAGTACTTC. This translates into CASSEALRLQYF.

This clonotype showed up many times. The V call is TRBV7-8, the J call TRBJ2-5; D call uncertain. The germline gives CDR1 SGHVS, CDR2 FQNEAQ. Between the trimmed V and J ends, which lost 6 bases and 0 bases, there was a span of 11 bases. The length of the CDR3 is 14 residues. CDR3 sequence reads: CASSPTRYQETQYF. For the CDR3, the DNA is TGTGCCAGCAGTCCTACCAGGTACCAAGAGACCCAGTACTTC.

This clonotype has a handful of counts. V and J are TRBV5-5 and TRBJ2-7; no firm D call. This CDR3 is built from 12 residues. Germline V gene lookup returns CDR1 SGHKS and CDR2 YYEKEE (reference sequence). V lost 4 bases and J lost 9, with 14 bases in between. The CDR3 region has the DNA TGTGCCAGCAGCCCCGGGCCCACTGGGCAGTACTTC. Amino acid sequence: CASSPGPTGQYF.

This clonotype was seen many times. The J gene is TRBJ1-5, the V gene TRBV19; TRBD1 matches 7 bases. The CDR3 contains 12 residues. CDR1 and CDR2 from the germline V gene are LNHDA and SQIVND (reference sequence). The V gene end was trimmed by 6 bases and the J gene end by 7 bases; junction bases not matched to a gene: 3. This CDR3 reads CASRDRDQPQHF. Here the CDR3 DNA reads TGTGCCAGTAGAGACAGGGACCAGCCCCAGCATTTT.

This clonotype came up a few times. The J gene is TRBJ1-5, the V gene TRBV28, with 7 bases that match TRBD1. The length of the CDR3 is 15 residues. Trimming cost V 3 bases and J 6 bases; bases outside gene matches: 8. Germline lookup yields CDR1 MDHEN and CDR2 SYDVKM. The CDR3 sequence: CASSLATGERQPQHF. DNA for the CDR3: TGTGCCAGCAGTTTGGCCACAGGGGAACGTCAGCCCCAGCATTTT. The full variable domain, its missing parts supplied by reference TRBV28 and TRBJ1-5, is DVKVTQSSRYLVKRTGEKVFLECVQDMDHENMFWYRQDPGLGLRLIYFSYDVKMKEKGDIPEGYSVSREKKERFSLILESASTNQTSMYLCASSLATGERQPQHFGDGTRLSIL.

This clonotype was recorded at least ten times. The chain is built from TRBV6-1 and TRBJ1-2; 9 nucleotides match TRBD1. The ends lost 6 bases at V and 2 bases at J; junction bases unmatched: 10. Germline assignment: CDR1 MNHNS and CDR2 SASEGT. The CDR3 has 16 residues. CDR3: CASSPRGQGGNYGYTF. In nucleotides, the CDR3 is TGTGCCAGCAGCCCTCGGGGACAGGGAGGAAACTATGGCTACACCTTC.

The chain combines TRBV3-1 with TRBJ1-1; D uncertain. This CDR3 contains 17 residues. The V and J ends lost 1 base and 4 bases respectively, with 19 bases between them. CDR1 is LGHDT, CDR2 YNNKEL, per germline (reference sequence). In DNA, the CDR3 is TGTGCCAGCAGCCAAGCCTACCAGACCCTCGGAGGCACTGAAGCTTTCTTT. This gives the protein CASSQAYQTLGGTEAFF. Using reference TRBV3-1 and TRBJ1-1 for the parts outside the CDR3, the full variable domain is DTAVSQTPKYLVTQMGNDKSIKCEQNLGHDTMYWYKQDSKKFLKIMFSYNNKELIINETVPNRFSPKSPDKAHLNLHINSLELGDSAVYFCASSQAYQTLGGTEAFFGQGTRLTVV.

Only a few counts were recorded for this clonotype. The chain couples TRBV27 to TRBJ1-2; a possible D gene is TRBD1 (6 bases). Trimming took 4 bases from V and 8 from J, leaving 20 bases between them. Germline-derived CDR1 and CDR2 are MNHEY and SMNVEV (reference sequence). The CDR3 has 15 residues. In DNA, the CDR3 is TGTGCCAGCAGTTCCTACACTAAACAGGGAGGCGGCTACACCTTC. Translation: CASSSYTKQGGGYTF.

The chain recombines TRBV12-3 or TRBV12-4 with TRBJ2-7, with 7 bases aligning to TRBD2. Unmatched junction bases numbered 7, after V lost 3 bases and J lost 5 bases. The CDR3 covers 14 residues. The CDR3 region is CASSLGGPVNEQYF. Written as DNA, the CDR3 is TGTGCCAGCAGTTTGGGAGGGCCGGTCAACGAGCAGTACTTC.

The chain carries TRBV7-2 and TRBJ2-1; TRBD2 is a possible D gene (6 bases). CDR1 and CDR2 from the germline V gene are SGHTA and FQGNSA. The V and J ends lost 1 base and 7 bases respectively, with 17 bases between them. The CDR3 totals 16 residues. The CDR3 nucleotides read TGTGCCAGCAGCTTAGTCGTGTTTAGCGGTAAGAATGAGCAGTTCTTC. It translates to CASSLVVFSGKNEQFF.

This clonotype occurred many times. The CDR3 DNA follows: TGTGCCAGCAGTTTATTCGGGAAATCAGGGGCGCAAGGTGGCTACACCTTC. This gives the protein CASSLFGKSGAQGGYTF. The rearrangement uses TRBV28 and TRBJ1-2; D possibly corresponds to TRBD1 (6 bases). The CDR3 has 17 residues. V lost 1 base and J lost 7, with 22 bases in between. CDR1 MDHEN and CDR2 SYDVKM come from the germline V gene.

The CDR3 region is CSADSGTPSIQYF. The CDR3 region has the DNA TGCAGTGCCGATAGCGGAACCCCGAGCATTCAGTACTTC. The V and J genes are TRBV20-1 and TRBJ2-4; TRBD2 might be the D (6 bases). Germline CDR1 and CDR2: DFQATT and SNEGSKA (reference sequence). V lost 6 bases, J lost 9 bases, and 18 bases lay in between. CDR3 length: 13 amino acids.

The chain carries TRBV27 and TRBJ1-3; D not resolved. Germline V gene sequence: CDR1 MNHEY, CDR2 SMNVEV (reference sequence). V was pared by 2 bases and J by 2 bases, with 10 bases between. CDR3 size: 15 residues. The CDR3 DNA reads TGTGCCAGCAGTTTAAATGGTTACGCTGGAAACACCATATATTTT. It translates to CASSLNGYAGNTIYF.

V is TRBV7-2 and J is TRBJ2-4, with 7 nucleotides matching TRBD1. Trimming cost V 5 bases and J 6 bases; bases outside gene matches: 16. Per germline, CDR1 SGHTA and CDR2 FQGNSA. This CDR3 is 17 amino acids long. In DNA form, the CDR3 reads TGTGCCAGCAGCACCCCCGCCACAGGGGACCAAGGAAACATTCAGTACTTC. Its translation is CASSTPATGDQGNIQYF.

This clonotype was seen a handful of times. The chain carries TRBV9 and TRBJ1-5, with TRBD1 matching 9 bases. Germline loops: CDR1 SGDLS, CDR2 YYNGEE. With V trimmed by 0 bases and J by 7 bases, 5 bases remained unmatched. The CDR3 runs to 15 residues. CDR3 sequence reads: CASSVEGQGGQPQHF. The CDR3 DNA sequence: TGTGCCAGCAGCGTAGAGGGACAGGGCGGACAGCCCCAGCATTTT.

This clonotype has ten or more counts. The chain couples TRBV12-3 or TRBV12-4 to TRBJ1-2; D not resolved. The CDR3 is made up of 12 amino acids. V was pared by 8 bases and J by 5 bases, with 12 bases between. The CDR3 spells CASSPGEYGYTF. The CDR3 nucleotides read TGTGCCAGCTCACCCGGGGAGTATGGCTACACCTTC.

Many counts were recorded for this clonotype. The V and J genes are TRBV28 and TRBJ2-7; unclear D gene. The V gene's germline CDR1 is MDHEN and CDR2 SYDVKM. The CDR3 contains 10 residues. V was pared by 6 bases and J by 4 bases, with 4 bases between. The CDR3 DNA reads as TGTGCCAGCAGAAGATACGAGCAGTACTTC. This codes for CASRRYEQYF.